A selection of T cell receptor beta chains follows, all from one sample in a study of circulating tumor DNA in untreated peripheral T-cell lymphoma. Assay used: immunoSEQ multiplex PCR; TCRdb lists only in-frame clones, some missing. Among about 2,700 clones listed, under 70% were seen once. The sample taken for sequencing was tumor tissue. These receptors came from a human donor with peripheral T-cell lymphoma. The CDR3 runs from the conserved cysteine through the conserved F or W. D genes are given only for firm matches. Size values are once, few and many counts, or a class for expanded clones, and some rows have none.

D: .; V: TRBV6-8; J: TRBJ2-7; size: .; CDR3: CASTSGLSYEQYF; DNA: TGTGCCAGCACCTCGGGCCTCTCCTACGAGCAGTACTTC
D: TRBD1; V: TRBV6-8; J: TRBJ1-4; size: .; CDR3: CASRGDRGGEKLFF; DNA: TGTGCCAGCAGGGGGGACAGGGGAGGGGAAAAACTGTTTTTT
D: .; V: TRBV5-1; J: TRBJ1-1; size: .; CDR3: CASSLSFGTVNTEAFF; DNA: TGCGCCAGCAGCTTGAGTTTTGGGACGGTGAACACTGAAGCTTTCTTT
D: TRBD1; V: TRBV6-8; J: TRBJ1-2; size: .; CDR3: CASIRDRANYGYTF; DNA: TGTGCCAGCATACGGGACAGGGCTAACTATGGCTACACCTTC
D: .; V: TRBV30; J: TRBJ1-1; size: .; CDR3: CAWSWVNTEAFF; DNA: TGTGCCTGGAGTTGGGTGAACACTGAAGCTTTCTTT
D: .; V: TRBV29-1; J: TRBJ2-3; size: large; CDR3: CSVGQSISTDTQYF; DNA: TGCAGCGTTGGACAGTCCATTAGCACAGATACGCAGTATTTT
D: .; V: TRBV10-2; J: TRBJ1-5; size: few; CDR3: CASTTAGALIQPQHF; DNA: TGCGCCAGCACCACCGCAGGGGCGTTAATCCAGCCCCAGCATTTT
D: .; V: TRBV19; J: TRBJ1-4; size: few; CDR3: CASSIRRNEKLFF; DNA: TGTGCCAGTAGTATCCGCCGGAATGAAAAACTGTTTTTT
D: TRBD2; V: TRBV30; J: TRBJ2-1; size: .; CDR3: CAWSIAGGLSNEQFF; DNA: TGTGCCTGGAGCATAGCGGGGGGGTTAAGCAATGAGCAGTTCTTC
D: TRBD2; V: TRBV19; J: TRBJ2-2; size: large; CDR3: CASSVTSGGAAGELFF; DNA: TGTGCCAGTAGTGTGACTAGCGGGGGGGCCGCCGGGGAGCTGTTTTTT
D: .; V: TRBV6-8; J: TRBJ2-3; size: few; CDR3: CASRMQFPSTDTQYF; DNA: TGTGCCAGCAGGATGCAGTTCCCTAGCACAGATACGCAGTATTTT
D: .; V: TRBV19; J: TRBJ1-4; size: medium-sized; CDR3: CASNNGNEKLFF; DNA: TGTGCCAGTAACAACGGTAATGAAAAACTGTTTTTT
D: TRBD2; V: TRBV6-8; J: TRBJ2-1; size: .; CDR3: CASSRTSVYEQFF; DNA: TGTGCCAGCAGCCGAACTAGCGTCTATGAGCAGTTCTTC
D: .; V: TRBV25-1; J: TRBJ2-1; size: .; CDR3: CASSKYTQSDNEQFF; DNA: TGTGCCAGCAGTAAATATACTCAGAGTGACAATGAGCAGTTCTTC
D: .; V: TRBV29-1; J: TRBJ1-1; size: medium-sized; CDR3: CSADTVLGEAFF; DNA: TGCAGCGCCGATACGGTTTTAGGTGAAGCTTTCTTT
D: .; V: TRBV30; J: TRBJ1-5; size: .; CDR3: CAWSPFGSMIQPQHF; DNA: TGTGCCTGGAGCCCCTTTGGGAGTATGATTCAGCCCCAGCATTTT
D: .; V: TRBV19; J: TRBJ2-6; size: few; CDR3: CASSIESSSGANVLTF; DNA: TGTGCCAGTAGTATAGAGTCCTCCTCTGGGGCCAACGTCCTGACTTTC
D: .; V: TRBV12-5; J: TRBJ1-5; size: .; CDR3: CASGLIYRKGEYQPQHF; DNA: TGTGCTAGTGGTTTGATCTACAGGAAGGGGGAATATCAGCCCCAGCATTTT
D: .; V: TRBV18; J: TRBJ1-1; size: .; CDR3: CASSPRISFAEAFF; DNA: TGTGCCAGCTCACCACGTATAAGTTTTGCTGAAGCTTTCTTT
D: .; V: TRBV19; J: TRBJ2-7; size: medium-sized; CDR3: CASSIFLSNPYEQYF; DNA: TGTGCCAGTAGTATTTTCCTAAGTAATCCCTACGAGCAGTACTTC
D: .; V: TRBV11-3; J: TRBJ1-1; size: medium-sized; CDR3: CASSLAGLRNTEAFF; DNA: TGTGCCAGCAGCTTGGCAGGGCTGAGAAACACTGAAGCTTTCTTT
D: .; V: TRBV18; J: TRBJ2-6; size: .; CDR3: CASSPPQGTLGANVLTF; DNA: TGTGCCAGCTCACCACCCCAGGGGACCCTTGGGGCCAACGTCCTGACTTTC
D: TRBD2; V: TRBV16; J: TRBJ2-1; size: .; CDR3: CASSPYRGGTHNEQFF; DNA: TGTGCCAGCAGTCCCTATCGGGGGGGAACACACAATGAGCAGTTCTTC
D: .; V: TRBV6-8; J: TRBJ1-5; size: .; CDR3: CASRPVSNQPQHF; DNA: TGTGCCAGCAGGCCTGTAAGCAATCAGCCCCAGCATTTT
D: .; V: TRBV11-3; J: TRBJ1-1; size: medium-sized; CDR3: CASSPGPGWTEAFF; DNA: TGTGCCAGCAGCCCAGGGCCCGGGTGGACTGAAGCTTTCTTT
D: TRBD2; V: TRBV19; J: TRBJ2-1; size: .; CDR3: CASSTSGEYNEQFF; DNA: TGTGCCAGTAGTACGAGCGGGGAATACAATGAGCAGTTCTTC
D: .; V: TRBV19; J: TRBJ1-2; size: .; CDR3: CASSPGGVYGYTF; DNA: TGTGCCAGTAGCCCCGGCGGTGTCTATGGCTACACCTTC
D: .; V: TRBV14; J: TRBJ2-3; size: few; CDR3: CASSQAPTTDTQYF; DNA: TGTGCCAGCAGCCAGGCACCAACTACAGATACGCAGTATTTT
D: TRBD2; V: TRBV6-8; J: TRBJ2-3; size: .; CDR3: CASRRGLAGSTDTQYF; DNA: TGTGCCAGCAGACGCGGACTAGCGGGTAGCACAGATACGCAGTATTTT
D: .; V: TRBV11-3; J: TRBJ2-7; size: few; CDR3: CASSLRSRTYEQYF; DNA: TGTGCCAGCAGCTTGAGGTCTAGAACCTACGAGCAGTACTTC
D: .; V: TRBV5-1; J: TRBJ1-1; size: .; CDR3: CASSSDPLGTMNTEAFF; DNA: TGCGCCAGCAGCTCCGACCCCCTAGGAACGATGAACACTGAAGCTTTCTTT
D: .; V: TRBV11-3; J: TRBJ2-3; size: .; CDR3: CASSLVLSADTQYF; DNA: TGTGCCAGCAGCTTAGTTCTATCTGCAGATACGCAGTATTTT
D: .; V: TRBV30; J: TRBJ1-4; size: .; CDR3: CAWTGTTNEKLFF; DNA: TGTGCCTGGACAGGGACAACTAATGAAAAACTGTTTTTT
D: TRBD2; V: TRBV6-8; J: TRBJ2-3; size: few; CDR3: CASGGVVTDTQYF; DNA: TGTGCCTCGGGGGGGGTGGTCACAGATACGCAGTATTTT
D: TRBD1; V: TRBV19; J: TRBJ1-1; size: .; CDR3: CATRQGAYTEAFF; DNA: TGTGCCACGCGACAGGGGGCATACACTGAAGCTTTCTTT
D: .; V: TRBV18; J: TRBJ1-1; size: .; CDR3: CASSRGAENTEAFF; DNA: TGTGCCAGCTCCCGAGGGGCAGAGAACACTGAAGCTTTCTTT
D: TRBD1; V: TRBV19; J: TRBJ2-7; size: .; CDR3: CASSTWGTGGYEQYF; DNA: TGTGCCAGTAGCACCTGGGGGACAGGGGGCTACGAGCAGTACTTC
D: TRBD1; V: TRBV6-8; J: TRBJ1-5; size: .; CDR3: CASSPRDRGPVGNQPQHF; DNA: TGTGCCAGCAGCCCCCGGGACAGGGGGCCCGTCGGCAATCAGCCCCAGCATTTT
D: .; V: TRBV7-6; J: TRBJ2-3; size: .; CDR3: CASSLVSGKADTQYF; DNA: TGTGCCAGCAGCTTAGTATCAGGGAAGGCAGATACGCAGTATTTT
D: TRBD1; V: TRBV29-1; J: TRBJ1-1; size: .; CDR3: CSAVGQSNTEAFF; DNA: TGCAGCGCGGTGGGACAGTCGAACACTGAAGCTTTCTTT
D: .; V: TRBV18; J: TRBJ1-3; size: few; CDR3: CASSPPAGNTIYF; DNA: TGTGCCAGCTCACCACCCGCTGGAAACACCATATATTTT
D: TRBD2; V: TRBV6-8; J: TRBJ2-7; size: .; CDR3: CAISLAGGPYEQYF; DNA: TGTGCCATCAGTCTAGCGGGGGGACCCTACGAGCAGTACTTC
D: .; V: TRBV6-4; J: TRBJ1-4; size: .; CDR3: CASSYFEWTSKLFF; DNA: TGTGCCAGCAGTTACTTCGAATGGACGTCGAAACTGTTTTTT
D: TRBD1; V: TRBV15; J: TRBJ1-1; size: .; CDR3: CATSSPGQGYEAFF; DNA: TGTGCCACCAGCAGTCCCGGACAGGGCTACGAAGCTTTCTTT
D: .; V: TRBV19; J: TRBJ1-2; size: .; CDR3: CASSIGLSGYTF; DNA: TGTGCCAGTAGTATTGGGCTATCAGGCTACACCTTC
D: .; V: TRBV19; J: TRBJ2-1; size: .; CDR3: CASSMGGYNEQFF; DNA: TGTGCCAGTAGTATGGGAGGCTACAATGAGCAGTTCTTC
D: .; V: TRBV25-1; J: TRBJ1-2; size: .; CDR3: CASSSRGVDNYGYTF; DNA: TGTGCCAGCAGTTCCCGGGGGGTGGATAACTATGGCTACACCTTC
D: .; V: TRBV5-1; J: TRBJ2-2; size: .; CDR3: CASSFGEGVLAGELFF; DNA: TGCGCCAGCAGCTTCGGGGAAGGGGTCTTGGCCGGGGAGCTGTTTTTT
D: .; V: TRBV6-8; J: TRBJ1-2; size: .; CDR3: CASSRANYGYTF; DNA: TGTGCCAGCAGCAGGGCTAACTATGGCTACACCTTC
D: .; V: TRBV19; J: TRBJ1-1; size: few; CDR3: CASSIGSTEAFF; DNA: TGTGCCAGTAGTATCGGGAGCACTGAAGCTTTCTTT
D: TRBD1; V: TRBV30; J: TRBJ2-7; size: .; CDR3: CAWSPLTGARINEQYF; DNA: TGTGCCTGGAGTCCCCTGACAGGGGCCAGGATTAACGAGCAGTACTTC
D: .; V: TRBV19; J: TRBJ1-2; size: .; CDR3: CASSLPIGPYTF; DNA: TGTGCCAGTAGTCTTCCGATAGGGCCCTACACCTTC
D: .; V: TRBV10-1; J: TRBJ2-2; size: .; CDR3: CASSAVTTGGELFF; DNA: TGCGCCAGCAGTGCCGTCACAACGGGCGGGGAGCTGTTTTTT
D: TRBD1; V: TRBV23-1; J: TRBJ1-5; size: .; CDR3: CASSVGQGQPQHF; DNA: TGCGCCAGCAGCGTTGGACAGGGCCAGCCCCAGCATTTT